This TCR beta chain came from a study of cytomegalovirus exposure and HLA in healthy donors. With 60 Vbeta and 13 Jbeta primers, the PCR was carried out. Produced via immunoSEQ multiplex PCR; TCRdb's table is partial and in-frame only. Its clone listing holds over 75,000 clones. With respect to this clone: What it recognizes is unknown.

Findings and limits, study-wide: Donors were assumed by presence/absence analyses to have roughly uniform sequencing depth.

Donors were nominally healthy when sampled, though unrecorded immune exposures were likely. The receptor comes from a man aged 50 to 60 in good health and CMV-seronegative. The sequenced sample was PBMCs.

The CDR3 spells CASNDHRGAYEQYF. CDR3 nucleotide sequence: TGCGCCAGCAATGACCACAGGGGGGCTTACGAGCAGTACTTC. The rearrangement links TRBV10-1 to TRBJ2-7; 8 bases fit TRBD1. Germline V gene data show CDR1 as WNHNN and CDR2 as SYGVQD (reference sequence). The CDR3 has 14 amino acids. Losses at the gene ends were 7 bases for V and 4 bases for J; bases not matched to a gene: 9.